These 5 T cell receptor beta chains came from one sample sequenced in a study of OX40 agonist ivuxolimab in advanced cancers. Sequencing was performed with immunoSEQ multiplex PCR; in TCRdb, only in-frame clones are kept and a portion is missing. Of some 81,000 clones in the sample, roughly 85% were seen once. Sample: CD4+ or CD8+ T cells sorted from blood, taken in a trial of the OX40 agonist ivuxolimab. Receptors originate from an adult with an advanced solid tumor such as melanoma, head and neck, liver or kidney cancer.

The chain combines TRBV13 with TRBJ2-5, with D tentatively TRBD1 (6 bases). CDR3 length: 16 amino acids. Germline CDR1 reads PRHDT; CDR2 reads FYEKMQ (reference sequence). Deletions cut 3 bases from V and 4 bases from J, with 18 bases between. CDR3 DNA: TGTGCCAGCAGCTTGGATACGTCAGGGGCCCGAGAGACCCAGTACTTC. Protein: CASSLDTSGARETQYF.

Only one count was recorded for this clone. This chain links TRBV5-5 with TRBJ2-1, with TRBD1 identical over 10 bases. V shed 0 bases, J shed 15 bases, and the junction held 6 bases outside the gene matches. The CDR3 runs 13 residues. Germline values: CDR1 SGHKS, CDR2 YYEKEE (reference sequence). The CDR3 spells CASSLAGTGEGFF. DNA for the CDR3: TGTGCCAGCAGCTTGGCGGGGACAGGGGAGGGGTTCTTC.

J is TRBJ2-3 and V is TRBV28; a possible D gene is TRBD1 (7 bases). Germline CDR1 is MDHEN and CDR2 is SYDVKM. The CDR3 sequence is 14 residues long. V was pared by 5 bases and J by 3 bases, with 12 bases between. The CDR3 DNA follows: TGTGCCAGCAGTCCGACAGGGAGGACAGATACGCAGTATTTT. Amino acid sequence: CASSPTGRTDTQYF.

This clone was counted between two and nine times. The chain carries TRBV28 and TRBJ1-2, with 7 nucleotides matching TRBD1. Per the germline V gene, CDR1 is MDHEN and CDR2 is SYDVKM. The ends lost 9 bases at V and 3 bases at J; junction bases unmatched: 16. The CDR3 consists of 16 residues. In nucleotides, the CDR3 is TGTGCCAGTACATTCCCCTCGGGACAGCTCGACTATGGCTACACCTTC. Its protein product is CASTFPSGQLDYGYTF.

The V call is TRBV19, the J call TRBJ2-5, with D possibly being TRBD1 or TRBD2 (6 bases each). Trimming removed 7 bases at V and 5 bases at J, with 17 bases between. Germline CDR1 LNHDA, CDR2 SQIVND (reference sequence). This CDR3 region has 14 residues. This CDR3 is CASKLTGAGETQYF. The DNA for the CDR3 is TGTGCCAGTAAACTTACGGGGGCGGGGGAGACCCAGTACTTC. The whole variable domain, remainder taken from reference TRBV19 and TRBJ2-5, is DGGITQSPKYLFRKEGQNVTLSCEQNLNHDAMYWYRQDPGQGLRLIYYSQIVNDFQKGDIAEGYSVSREKKESFPLTVTSAQKNPTAFYLCASKLTGAGETQYFGPGTRLLVL.